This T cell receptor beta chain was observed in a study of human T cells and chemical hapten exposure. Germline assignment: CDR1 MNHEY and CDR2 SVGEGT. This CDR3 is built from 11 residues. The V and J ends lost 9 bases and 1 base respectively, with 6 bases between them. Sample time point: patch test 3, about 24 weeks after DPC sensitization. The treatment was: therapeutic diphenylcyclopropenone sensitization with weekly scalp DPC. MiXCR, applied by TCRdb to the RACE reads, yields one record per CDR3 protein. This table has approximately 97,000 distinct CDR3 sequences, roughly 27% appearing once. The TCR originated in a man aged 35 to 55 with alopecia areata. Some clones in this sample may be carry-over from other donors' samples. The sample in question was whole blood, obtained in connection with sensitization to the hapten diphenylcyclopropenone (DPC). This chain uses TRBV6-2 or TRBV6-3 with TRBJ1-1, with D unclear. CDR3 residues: CASSENTEAFF. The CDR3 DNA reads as TGTGCCAGTTCGGAGAACACTGAAGCTTTCTTT.